These T cell receptor beta chains were read from a single sample in a study of blood T cell repertoires in COVID-19. Clones were sequenced by immunoSEQ multiplex PCR, and TCRdb holds only the in-frame ones, with some missing. The sample comprises about 180,000 clones, 80% to 90% of which are singletons, and roughly 1.5% rests with the top ten. The sequenced sample was peripheral blood. These TCRs come from a woman in her forties or fifties with acute or convalescent COVID-19. The CDR3 runs from the conserved cysteine through the conserved F or W. Fields, in order: J gene, clone size, V gene, D gene, CDR3 protein, CDR3 DNA. The D gene is left open where the match is weak. Some rows have no size entry. The others give once, few or many, or a class for an expanded clone.

TRBJ2-5	NA	TRBV11-2	TRBD1	CASSFFPGGQETQYF	TGTGCCAGCAGCTTTTTTCCAGGGGGCCAAGAGACCCAGTACTTC
TRBJ2-7	once	TRBV4-1	TRBD2	CASSQDLAGLVYEQYF	TGCGCCAGCAGCCAAGATCTTGCAGGACTAGTCTACGAGCAGTACTTC
TRBJ2-3	NA	TRBV5-1	NA	CASSITSGVPDTQYF	TGCGCCAGCAGCATCACTAGTGGGGTCCCAGATACGCAGTATTTT
TRBJ2-2	NA	TRBV4-1	NA	CASSQDWGQGTGELFF	TGCGCCAGCAGCCAAGATTGGGGGCAGGGAACCGGGGAGCTGTTTTTT
TRBJ2-3	NA	TRBV4-1	NA	CASSSAGGGTDTQYF	TGCGCCAGCAGCTCCGCTGGAGGGGGCACAGATACGCAGTATTTT
TRBJ1-4	NA	TRBV6-6	TRBD1	CASRPRGQPDEKLFF	TGTGCCAGCAGACCGAGGGGGCAACCAGATGAAAAACTGTTTTTT
TRBJ2-1	few	TRBV5-1	TRBD2	CASSISGTSIREQFF	TGCGCCAGCAGCATATCCGGGACTAGCATCAGGGAGCAGTTCTTC
TRBJ2-5	NA	TRBV5-6	NA	CASSQPGRGETQYF	TGTGCCAGCAGCCAGCCGGGGAGGGGGGAGACCCAGTACTTC
TRBJ2-7	once	TRBV6-4	TRBD2	CASSDHASGGREQYF	TGTGCCAGCAGTGACCACGCTAGCGGGGGAAGGGAGCAGTACTTC
TRBJ2-5	NA	TRBV7-9	NA	CASSLAQSQETQYF	TGTGCCAGCAGCTTAGCACAGTCCCAAGAGACCCAGTACTTC
TRBJ1-1	once	TRBV6-5	NA	CASSYSTGGAFF	TGTGCCAGCAGTTACTCGACAGGCGGTGCTTTCTTT
TRBJ2-1	NA	TRBV5-1	TRBD2	CASSLESLAGYNEQFF	TGCGCCAGCAGCTTGGAGTCCTTAGCGGGATACAATGAGCAGTTCTTC
TRBJ1-3	NA	TRBV30	NA	CAWSVRAGAGNTIYF	TGTGCCTGGAGTGTACGCGCAGGGGCGGGAAACACCATATATTTT
TRBJ2-1	NA	TRBV6-5	NA	CASSPLDGVRTEQFF	TGTGCCAGCAGTCCCCTCGACGGGGTCCGAACGGAGCAGTTCTTC
TRBJ2-5	NA	TRBV10-2	TRBD2	CASRPSGRAVETQYF	TGCGCCAGCAGACCTAGCGGGAGGGCCGTCGAGACCCAGTACTTC
TRBJ2-7	NA	TRBV5-4	NA	CASSVGAGLDYEQYF	TGTGCCAGCAGCGTTGGGGCCGGCCTTGATTACGAGCAGTACTTC
TRBJ2-1	NA	TRBV4-3	NA	CASSQDEDFNNEQFF	TGCGCCAGCAGCCAAGATGAGGACTTCAACAATGAGCAGTTCTTC
TRBJ2-1	few	TRBV7-9	NA	CASSQGTYNEQFF	TGTGCCAGCAGTCAGGGTACCTACAATGAGCAGTTCTTC
TRBJ1-2	NA	TRBV10-3	NA	CAISPWTGGDYGYTF	TGTGCCATCAGTCCTTGGACTGGGGGGGACTATGGCTACACCTTC
TRBJ2-5	NA	TRBV9	TRBD2	CASTPGLVTQVGETQYF	TGTGCCAGCACCCCGGGACTAGTGACCCAAGTGGGGGAGACCCAGTACTTC
TRBJ2-1	NA	TRBV5-1	NA	CASSLYSSYNEQFF	TGCGCCAGCAGCTTATATAGCTCCTACAATGAGCAGTTCTTC
TRBJ2-7	NA	TRBV7-2	NA	CASSLVSEQYF	TGTGCCAGCAGCTTAGTTTCTGAGCAGTACTTC
TRBJ1-1	few	TRBV12-3/TRBV12-4	NA	CASSFGGSEAFF	TGTGCCAGCAGTTTCGGGGGGTCTGAAGCTTTCTTT
TRBJ2-2	NA	TRBV9	TRBD2	CASSVAPAGDTGELFF	TGTGCCAGCAGCGTAGCTCCCGCGGGAGACACCGGGGAGCTGTTTTTT
TRBJ1-5	NA	TRBV5-5	TRBD1	CASSWGTGSQPQHF	TGTGCCAGCAGCTGGGGGACAGGGAGTCAGCCCCAGCATTTT
TRBJ2-3	few	TRBV19	NA	CASSPRQASDTDTQYF	TGTGCCAGTAGTCCCAGACAGGCGTCGGACACAGATACGCAGTATTTT
TRBJ2-1	NA	TRBV30	NA	CAWSVWSSYNEQFF	TGTGCCTGGAGTGTTTGGAGCTCCTACAATGAGCAGTTCTTC
TRBJ1-2	NA	TRBV5-8	TRBD1	CASSSGGAVYGYTF	TGTGCCAGCAGCTCAGGGGGCGCGGTCTATGGCTACACCTTC
TRBJ2-1	NA	TRBV11-3	NA	CASSFYGVSYNEQFF	TGTGCCAGCAGCTTTTACGGGGTCTCCTACAATGAGCAGTTCTTC
TRBJ2-6	NA	TRBV18	NA	CASSPQWSGANVLTF	TGTGCCAGCTCACCCCAGTGGTCTGGGGCCAACGTCCTGACTTTC
TRBJ2-1	NA	TRBV7-2	TRBD2	CASSLPFAGGSYNEQFF	TGTGCCAGCAGCTTACCCTTCGCGGGGGGCTCCTACAATGAGCAGTTCTTC
TRBJ2-3	many	TRBV24-1	NA	CATSVGSTDTQYF	TGTGCCACCAGTGTCGGGAGCACAGATACGCAGTATTTT
TRBJ2-7	NA	TRBV19	TRBD2	CASSILAGAGEQYF	TGTGCCAGTAGTATACTAGCGGGAGCGGGGGAGCAGTACTTC
TRBJ1-2	NA	TRBV27	TRBD1	CASRWGTGGYGYTF	TGTGCCAGCAGGTGGGGGACAGGGGGCTATGGCTACACCTTC
TRBJ2-7	NA	TRBV27	TRBD2	CASSSRGGHEQYF	TGTGCCAGCAGTTCTCGGGGGGGCCACGAGCAGTACTTC
TRBJ1-2	NA	TRBV2	TRBD1	CASSQQGRYGYTF	TGTGCCAGCAGTCAACAGGGGCGCTATGGCTACACCTTC
TRBJ2-3	NA	TRBV18	NA	CASSQRWEKVDTQYF	TGTGCCAGCTCACAAAGGTGGGAGAAGGTAGATACGCAGTATTTT
TRBJ2-1	once	TRBV2	NA	CASSVDRSYNEQFF	TGTGCCAGCAGTGTCGACAGATCCTACAATGAGCAGTTCTTC
TRBJ1-4	few	TRBV30	TRBD1	CASRGDGEKLFF	TGTGCTTCCAGGGGGGATGGTGAAAAACTGTTTTTT
TRBJ2-3	NA	TRBV23-1	TRBD2	CASSVSGSPDTQYF	TGCGCCAGCAGTGTTAGCGGGAGTCCAGATACGCAGTATTTT
TRBJ2-7	NA	TRBV5-5	NA	CASSQARFSYEQYF	TGTGCCAGCAGTCAGGCACGCTTTTCCTACGAGCAGTACTTC
TRBJ2-2	medium-sized	TRBV19	NA	CASSINRGLAGELFF	TGTGCCAGTAGTATAAACAGGGGACTTGCCGGGGAGCTGTTTTTT
TRBJ2-1	NA	TRBV2	TRBD2	CASSEALRGLAGNEQFF	TGTGCCAGCAGTGAAGCGCTTCGGGGACTAGCAGGCAATGAGCAGTTCTTC
TRBJ2-5	NA	TRBV5-1	TRBD2	CASSVGAGTSPGETQYF	TGCGCCAGCAGCGTTGGGGCGGGGACTAGCCCTGGGGAGACCCAGTACTTC
TRBJ2-3	NA	TRBV4-3	NA	CASSQVLADTQYF	TGCGCCAGCAGCCAAGTTCTAGCAGATACGCAGTATTTT
TRBJ2-7	NA	TRBV19	TRBD2	CASSIRGAEAGLEVYEQYF	TGTGCCAGTAGTATTAGGGGTGCCGAGGCAGGACTAGAGGTCTACGAGCAGTACTTC
TRBJ1-1	NA	TRBV6-2/TRBV6-3	TRBD1	CASSQTGGGTEAFF	TGTGCCAGCAGCCAGACAGGGGGCGGCACTGAAGCTTTCTTT
TRBJ1-1	NA	TRBV2	NA	CASSGDRPEAFF	TGTGCCAGCAGTGGCGACAGGCCTGAAGCTTTCTTT
TRBJ2-7	NA	TRBV30	NA	CAWMGQHSYEQYF	TGTGCCTGGATGGGGCAGCATTCCTACGAGCAGTACTTC
TRBJ2-5	NA	TRBV19	TRBD2	CASSIATSGRVGLQETQYF	TGTGCCAGTAGTATAGCGACTAGCGGGAGGGTAGGTCTACAAGAGACCCAGTACTTC
TRBJ2-7	NA	TRBV19	TRBD1	CASKGQGTHEQYF	TGTGCCAGTAAAGGACAGGGCACCCACGAGCAGTACTTC
TRBJ2-1	NA	TRBV9	TRBD2	CASRPGLGINEQFF	TGTGCCAGCAGGCCGGGACTAGGGATTAATGAGCAGTTCTTC
TRBJ2-7	NA	TRBV10-3	NA	CAISESIFSYEQYF	TGTGCCATCAGTGAGTCTATTTTCTCCTACGAGCAGTACTTC